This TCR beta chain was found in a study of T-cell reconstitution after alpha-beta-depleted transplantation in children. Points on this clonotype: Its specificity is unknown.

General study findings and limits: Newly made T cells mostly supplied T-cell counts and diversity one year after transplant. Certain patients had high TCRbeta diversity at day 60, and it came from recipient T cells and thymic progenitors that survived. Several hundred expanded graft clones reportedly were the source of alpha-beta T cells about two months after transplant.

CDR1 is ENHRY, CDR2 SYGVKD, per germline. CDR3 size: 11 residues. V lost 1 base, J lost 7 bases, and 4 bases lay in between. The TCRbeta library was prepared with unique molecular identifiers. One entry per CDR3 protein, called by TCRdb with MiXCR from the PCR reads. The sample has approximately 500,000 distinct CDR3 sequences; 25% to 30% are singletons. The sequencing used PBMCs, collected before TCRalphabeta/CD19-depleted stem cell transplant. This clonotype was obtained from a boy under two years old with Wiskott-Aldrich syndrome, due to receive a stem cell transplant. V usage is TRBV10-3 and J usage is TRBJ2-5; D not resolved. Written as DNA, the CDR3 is TGTGCCATCAGTGAGTTTGGGACCCAGTACTTC. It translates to CAISEFGTQYF.